The 30 T cell receptor beta chains in this list originate from one sample, sequenced in a study of blood T cell repertoires in COVID-19. Using immunoSEQ multiplex PCR, the repertoire was profiled, and TCRdb retains in-frame clones only, with some absent. The sample carries 350,000 to 450,000 clones, about 88% recorded once. The sample taken for sequencing was PBMCs or T cells enriched from blood (not recorded which). These receptors were taken from a woman between 18 and 29 years old who had been exposed to COVID-19.

V usage is TRBV7-8 and J usage is TRBJ1-1, with no clear D. This CDR3 is built from 16 residues. Trimming cost V 4 bases and J 0 bases, with 15 bases left between them. Germline lookup yields CDR1 SGHVS and CDR2 FQNEAQ. The CDR3 DNA follows: TGTGCCAGCAGCTCTAATCTGAGGGTCCTGAACACTGAAGCTTTCTTT. Translated: CASSSNLRVLNTEAFF.

This clone was detected a few times. This sequence joins TRBV9 and TRBJ1-2; no clear D gene. The V gene's germline CDR1 is SGDLS and CDR2 YYNGEE. The CDR3 is 14 amino acids. With 0 bases removed from V and 8 bases from J, the gap between germline ends came to 14 bases. CDR3 bases: TGTGCCAGCAGCGTAGGGAGTCGACCGCAGGGCTACACCTTC. This translates into CASSVGSRPQGYTF.

The chain uses TRBV7-6 and TRBJ2-7; 8 bases fit TRBD1. CDR1 and CDR2 (germline): SGHVS, FNYEAQ. The CDR3 is 14 residues long. Trimming took 3 bases from V and 2 from J; bases not matched to a gene: 3. The CDR3 here is CASSLDRAAYEQYF. In nucleotides, the CDR3 is TGTGCCAGCAGCTTGGACAGGGCCGCCTACGAGCAGTACTTC.

The chain carries TRBV7-9 and TRBJ2-7; the match to TRBD1 covers 12 bases. Trimming at V came to 5 bases and at J to 2 bases, leaving 10 bases not matched to a gene. The germline CDR1 and CDR2 sequences are SEHNR and FQNEAQ (reference sequence). This CDR3 has 17 amino acids. CDR3 region: CASSPGTGGFLAYEQYF. The CDR3 coding sequence is TGTGCCAGCAGCCCCGGGACAGGGGGCTTTTTGGCCTACGAGCAGTACTTC.

The rearrangement joins TRBV7-9 to TRBJ1-2; D uncertain. V shed 1 base and J shed 4 bases, with 16 bases lying between them. The CDR3 totals 16 residues. Per germline, CDR1 SEHNR and CDR2 FQNEAQ (reference sequence). CDR3 protein: CASSLGVAGGGYGYTF. DNA for the CDR3: TGTGCCAGCAGCTTAGGCGTCGCAGGAGGTGGCTATGGCTACACCTTC. Based on the CDR3 plus reference TRBV7-9 and TRBJ1-2, the full variable domain is DTGVSQNPRHKITKRGQNVTFRCDPISEHNRLYWYRQTLGQGPEFLTYFQNEAQLEKSRLLSDRFSAERPKGSFSTLEIQRTEQGDSAMYLCASSLGVAGGGYGYTFGSGTRLTVV.

J is TRBJ2-1 and V is TRBV2; 14 bases agree with TRBD2. The CDR3 totals 15 residues. V lost 7 bases, J lost 9 bases, and 8 bases stayed unmatched. The germline gives CDR1 SNHLY, CDR2 FYNNEI. The CDR3 DNA sequence: TGTGCCAGCACCAGACTAGCGGGAGGGCCGGGTGAGCAGTTCTTC. Translating it yields CASTRLAGGPGEQFF.

A few counts support this clone. The rearrangement uses TRBV11-2 and TRBJ2-7, with TRBD1 matching over 8 bases. V shed 1 base and J 4 bases; nucleotides not matched to a gene: 6. Germline V gene sequence: CDR1 SGHAT, CDR2 FQNNGV. This CDR3 is built from 15 residues. The CDR3 region has the DNA TGTGCCAGCAGCTTAGGAACAGGGGGATTATACGAGCAGTACTTC. It specifies CASSLGTGGLYEQYF.

This rearrangement joins TRBV30 to TRBJ2-6, with 7 bases matching TRBD1. This CDR3 has 13 amino acids. The ends lost 5 bases at V and 2 bases at J; junction bases unmatched: 0. From germline, CDR1 is GTSNPN and CDR2 SVGIG (reference sequence). The CDR3 is CAWGTAGANVLTF. The CDR3 DNA follows: TGTGCCTGGGGGACAGCTGGGGCCAACGTCCTGACTTTC. Filled out from reference TRBV30 and TRBJ2-6, the complete variable domain reads SQTIHQWPATLVQPVGSPLSLECTVEGTSNPNLYWYRQAAGRGLQLLFYSVGIGQISSEVPQNLSASRPQDRQFILSSKKLLLSDSGFYLCAWGTAGANVLTFGAGSRLTVL.

The chain uses TRBV5-8 and TRBJ2-5; 7 nucleotides line up with TRBD2. Trimming removed 0 bases from V and 7 bases from J; junction bases left unmatched: 12. Germline V gene sequence: CDR1 SGHTS, CDR2 YDEGEE. This CDR3 spans 16 amino acids. The CDR3 here is CASSLVSGGSIMTQYF. The CDR3 bases are TGTGCCAGCAGCTTGGTATCCGGGGGGTCTATAATGACCCAGTACTTC.

CDR3: CASSLGGQIDTEAFF. CDR3 in DNA: TGTGCCAGCAGCTTAGGGGGACAGATAGACACTGAAGCTTTCTTT. The rearrangement links TRBV7-3 to TRBJ1-1, with TRBD1 matching over 7 bases. The CDR3 length is 15 residues. With 2 bases clipped from V and 3 bases from J, the junction kept 6 bases outside the gene matches. The germline gives CDR1 SGHTA, CDR2 FQGTGA. Based on the CDR3 plus reference TRBV7-3 and TRBJ1-1, the full variable domain is GAGVSQTPSNKVTEKGKYVELRCDPISGHTALYWYRQSLGQGPEFLIYFQGTGAADDSGLPNDRFFAVRPEGSVSTLKIQRTERGDSAVYLCASSLGGQIDTEAFFGQGTRLTVV.

This CDR3 reads CASSFGTGSGEQFF. The DNA of the CDR3 is TGTGCCAGCAGCTTCGGGACAGGTTCAGGCGAGCAGTTCTTC. The chain recombines TRBV7-9 with TRBJ2-1, with 8 bases identical to TRBD1. CDR3 length: 14 amino acids. Unmatched junction bases numbered 8, after V lost 3 bases and J lost 10 bases. Germline V gives CDR1 SEHNR, CDR2 FQNEAQ (reference sequence).

V is TRBV4-2 and J is TRBJ2-2; 9 nucleotides match TRBD2. After removal of 1 base from V and 7 bases from J, the junction contained 4 bases not matched to a gene. CDR3 length: 15 amino acids. Germline lookup yields CDR1 LGHNA and CDR2 YNFKEQ. The CDR3 reads CASSQVLAGLGELFF. The CDR3 bases are TGTGCCAGCAGCCAAGTTCTAGCGGGACTCGGGGAGCTGTTTTTT.

This clone has just a few counts. This CDR3 is CASDGGTDNSPLHF. Written as DNA, the CDR3 is TGTGCCAGCGATGGGGGCACGGATAATTCACCCCTCCACTTT. The rearrangement joins TRBV2 to TRBJ1-6, with a weak D call TRBD1 (6 bases). This CDR3 region has 14 residues. Germline V lookup: CDR1 SNHLY, CDR2 FYNNEI. V was trimmed by 8 bases and J by 5 bases, leaving 13 bases between them. The full variable domain, completed using reference TRBV2 and TRBJ1-6, is EPEVTQTPSHQVTQMGQEVILRCVPISNHLYFYWYRQILGQKVEFLVSFYNNEISEKSEIFDDQFSVERPDGSNFTLKIRSTKLEDSAMYFCASDGGTDNSPLHFGNGTRLTVT.

The chain employs TRBV4-2 and TRBJ2-2, with 8 bases lining up with TRBD1. This CDR3 is 16 amino acids long. Trimming at V came to 4 bases and at J to 4 bases, leaving 8 bases not matched to a gene. Germline V gene lookup returns CDR1 LGHNA and CDR2 YNFKEQ. The CDR3 region is CASSRSQGAGTGELFF. The DNA of the CDR3 is TGTGCCAGCAGCCGAAGCCAGGGGGCGGGCACCGGGGAGCTGTTTTTT.

CDR3 in DNA: TGTGCCAGCAGTCCGGGACTAGCGGGGGAGCAGTACTTC. Protein product: CASSPGLAGEQYF. The chain combines TRBV6-5 with TRBJ2-7; 13 nucleotides agree with TRBD2. Germline V lookup: CDR1 MNHEY, CDR2 SVGAGI. Trimming at V came to 5 bases and at J to 7 bases, leaving 2 bases not matched to a gene. This CDR3 has 13 residues.

CDR3 DNA: TGTGCCAGCAGCATGACTAGCGTAACCTACGAGCAGTACTTC. The encoded protein is CASSMTSVTYEQYF. The chain uses TRBV5-6 and TRBJ2-7; TRBD2 matches at 8 bases. This CDR3 has 14 residues. Germline V gene lookup returns CDR1 SGHDT and CDR2 YYEEEE. V lost 4 bases and J lost 2; bases outside the gene matches: 5.

The rearrangement uses TRBV9 and TRBJ1-5; no clear D. The V gene lost 4 bases and the J gene lost 0 bases, with 14 bases spanning the gap. The V gene's germline CDR1 is SGDLS and CDR2 YYNGEE. This CDR3 has 16 amino acids. The CDR3 nucleotides read TGTGCCAGCAGCCCCCCACCAGGAAATAGCAATCAGCCCCAGCATTTT. As protein: CASSPPPGNSNQPQHF.

The V and J genes are TRBV7-9 and TRBJ2-4; 8 bases align to TRBD2. J lost 8 bases, V lost 2 bases, and 5 bases had no gene match. The CDR3 sequence is 14 residues long. Per the germline V gene, CDR1 is SEHNR and CDR2 is FQNEAQ (reference sequence). The CDR3 nucleotides read TGTGCCAGCAGCTTAATCGACGGGGGGGACATTCAGTACTTC. Amino acids: CASSLIDGGDIQYF.

This clone was seen a few times. The chain joins TRBV5-5 to TRBJ2-7, with D maybe TRBD1 (5 bases). This CDR3 has 15 residues. Germline CDR1 SGHKS, CDR2 YYEKEE (reference sequence). V was pared by 5 bases and J by 5 bases, with 20 bases between. CDR3 region: CASSFQDSVIHEQYF. In DNA form, the CDR3 reads TGTGCCAGCAGTTTTCAAGACAGTGTGATCCACGAGCAGTACTTC.

This clone was recorded once. CDR3 coding DNA: TGTGCCAGTAGTTACAGGGGCGACACTGAAGCTTTCTTT. Its translation: CASSYRGDTEAFF. The genes are TRBV19 and TRBJ1-1, with 7 bases that match TRBD1. The CDR3 extends over 13 amino acids. The junction had 3 bases not matched to a gene; V was cut back by 5 bases and J by 3 bases. Germline V lookup: CDR1 LNHDA, CDR2 SQIVND (reference sequence).

This clone was recorded only once. The CDR3 bases are TGTGCCACCAGCCATTCTAGCAATCAGCCCCAGCATTTT. Its translation: CATSHSSNQPQHF. The V gene is TRBV24-1, the J gene TRBJ1-5, with D unclear. The CDR3 runs 13 residues. Germline V lookup: CDR1 KGHDR, CDR2 SFDVKD. V was shortened by 7 bases and J by 0 bases, with 6 bases between the two germline ends.

The chain carries TRBV12-5 and TRBJ2-1; D may be TRBD1 (6 bases). The CDR3 is made up of 14 amino acids. Germline assignment: CDR1 LGHNT and CDR2 FRNRAP. V was shortened by 8 bases and J by 2 bases, with 13 bases between the two germline ends. The CDR3 coding sequence is TGTGCTAGTACACCCCCAGGGGCCTACAATGAGCAGTTCTTC. Protein sequence: CASTPPGAYNEQFF.

This chain connects TRBV24-1 to TRBJ2-6, with a possible D match to TRBD1 (5 bases). The CDR3 runs 16 residues. V lost 4 bases to trimming and J lost 2 bases, with 11 bases between them. Germline CDR1 is KGHDR and CDR2 is SFDVKD. CDR3 amino acids: CATSDSPRAGANVLTF. In DNA form, the CDR3 reads TGTGCCACCAGTGACTCCCCCAGGGCTGGGGCCAACGTCCTGACTTTC.

The chain combines TRBV18 with TRBJ1-1; 12 nucleotides match TRBD1. CDR1 and CDR2 from the germline V gene are KGHSH and LQKENI. The length of the CDR3 is 15 residues. J gave up 4 bases and V 5 bases, and 5 bases lay outside the gene matches. The CDR3 loop is CASSVRDRGPTEAFF. CDR3 bases: TGTGCCAGCTCAGTTCGGGACAGGGGGCCCACTGAAGCTTTCTTT.

The chain has TRBV2 and TRBJ2-7; unclear D gene. The V and J ends lost 7 bases and 0 bases respectively, with 7 bases between them. The CDR3 is 12 amino acids. The germline CDR1 and CDR2 sequences are SNHLY and FYNNEI. CDR3 protein: CASTQSSYEQYF. CDR3 in DNA: TGTGCCAGCACACAGAGCTCCTACGAGCAGTACTTC.

CDR3 sequence: CSASGRGGSSYNEQFF. The CDR3, as DNA: TGCAGTGCTAGTGGGCGCGGGGGTAGCTCCTACAATGAGCAGTTCTTC. The chain combines TRBV20-1 with TRBJ2-1; 7 bases are a match to TRBD2. The CDR3 is made up of 16 amino acids. Germline V lookup: CDR1 DFQATT, CDR2 SNEGSKA (reference sequence). V was pared by 3 bases and J by 0 bases, with 8 bases of the junction left unmatched.

The gene calls are TRBV10-3 and TRBJ1-1; the match to TRBD1 covers 7 bases. This CDR3 spans 14 amino acids. V lost 5 bases, J lost 0 bases, and 3 bases stayed unmatched. Germline V gene lookup returns CDR1 ENHRY and CDR2 SYGVKD. CDR3 bases: TGTGCCATCAGTCACGGACAGGTGAACACTGAAGCTTTCTTT. Protein sequence: CAISHGQVNTEAFF.

The chain carries TRBV3-1 (or the pseudogene TRBV3-2) and TRBJ2-1; D unclear. This CDR3 spans 15 amino acids. Per the germline V gene, CDR1 is LGHDT and CDR2 is YNNKEL (reference sequence). The V gene lost 0 bases and the J gene lost 7 bases, with 13 bases spanning the gap. CDR3: CASSQDGRLSNEQFF. The CDR3 DNA reads TGTGCCAGCAGCCAAGACGGCAGGTTGTCGAATGAGCAGTTCTTC.

The chain links TRBV4-2 to TRBJ2-1; TRBD1 might be the D (6 bases). This CDR3 has 13 residues. Germline V gives CDR1 LGHNA, CDR2 YNFKEQ. V gave up 6 bases and J gave up 10 bases, with 16 bases separating them. In nucleotides, the CDR3 is TGTGCCAGCAGAACAGGGCACACCGACGAGCAGTTCTTC. Translation gives CASRTGHTDEQFF.

The rearrangement uses TRBV3-1 (or the pseudogene TRBV3-2) and TRBJ2-7; the match to TRBD2 covers 7 bases. The CDR3 totals 14 residues. Germline V gives CDR1 LGHDT, CDR2 YNNKEL (reference sequence). V lost 3 bases and J lost 1; bases outside the gene matches: 3. For the CDR3, the DNA is TGTGCCAGCAGCCAGGCTAGCGGATCCTACGAGCAGTACTTC. Its protein product is CASSQASGSYEQYF.